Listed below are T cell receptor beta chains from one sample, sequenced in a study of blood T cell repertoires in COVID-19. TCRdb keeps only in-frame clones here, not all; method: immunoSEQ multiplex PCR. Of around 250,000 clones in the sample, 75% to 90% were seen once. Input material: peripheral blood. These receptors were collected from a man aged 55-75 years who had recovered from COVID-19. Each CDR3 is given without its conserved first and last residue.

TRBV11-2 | ASSQGLVDTQY
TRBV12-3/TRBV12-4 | ASRRQGPQH
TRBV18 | ASSTTLTQY
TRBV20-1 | SASQAGGNNEQF
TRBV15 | ATSRDPLAGANEQY
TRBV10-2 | ASSGIQDSGNTIY
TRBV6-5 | ASKAEPYNEQF
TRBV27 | ASSQTGYGYT
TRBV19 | ATSHPNSEASETQY
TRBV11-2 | ASSHRDRAYEQY
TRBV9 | ASSEDGQGPPF
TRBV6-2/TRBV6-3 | ASSETGRFPQH
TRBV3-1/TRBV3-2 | ASSRMTGVNSPLH
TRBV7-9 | ASSPRITLLTNEQF
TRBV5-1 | ASSLTGSNQPQH
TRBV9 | ASSVGTSGHEQY
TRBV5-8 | ASSKNRAYTGELF
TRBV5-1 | ASSPGQGSSPLH
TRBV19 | ASKGGRGGETQY
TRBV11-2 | ASRTWGGSNEQF
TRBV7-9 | ASSLEYYGYT
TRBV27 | ASSLLAGFLDTGELF
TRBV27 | ASSSTAGTRNTGELF
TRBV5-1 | ASSLGLLNTEAF
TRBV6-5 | ASVAGGSYEQY
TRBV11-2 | ASSLGASGETQY
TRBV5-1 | ASSETNYGYT
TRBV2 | ASSLRTGVYGYT
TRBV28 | ASSTDGGGRETQY
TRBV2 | ASSVPGGGQPQH
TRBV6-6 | ASRYRDRATEAF
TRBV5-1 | ASSAGQGQETQY
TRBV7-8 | ASTRGREQY
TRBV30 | AWSVGLAGGRSSYNEQF
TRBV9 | ASSLPSLAGGSGEQY
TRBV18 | ASSRTLAGDTQY
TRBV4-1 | ASSQGGGANPGNTIY
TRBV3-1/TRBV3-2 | ASSPAGAVAYNEQF